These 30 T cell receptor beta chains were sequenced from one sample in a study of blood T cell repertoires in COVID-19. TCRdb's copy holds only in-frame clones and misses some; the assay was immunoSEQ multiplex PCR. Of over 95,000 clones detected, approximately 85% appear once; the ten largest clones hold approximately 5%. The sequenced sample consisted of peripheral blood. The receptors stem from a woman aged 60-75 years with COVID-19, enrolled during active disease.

CDR3 in amino acids: CATGQEGSPLHF. The CDR3 bases are TGTGCCACCGGACAGGAGGGTTCACCCCTCCACTTT. This rearrangement joins TRBV10-3 to TRBJ1-6; TRBD1 matches 7 bases. The CDR3 is made up of 12 amino acids. The V gene's germline CDR1 is ENHRY and CDR2 SYGVKD. V shed 10 bases and J 9 bases; nucleotides not matched to a gene: 6.

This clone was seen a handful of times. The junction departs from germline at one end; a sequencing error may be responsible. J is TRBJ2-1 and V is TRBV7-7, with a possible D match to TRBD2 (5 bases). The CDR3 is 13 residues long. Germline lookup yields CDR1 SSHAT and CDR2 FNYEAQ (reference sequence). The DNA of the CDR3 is TGTGCTAGCAGCGTTAGCGTGAACAATGAGCAGTTCTTC. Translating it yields CASSVSVNNEQFF.

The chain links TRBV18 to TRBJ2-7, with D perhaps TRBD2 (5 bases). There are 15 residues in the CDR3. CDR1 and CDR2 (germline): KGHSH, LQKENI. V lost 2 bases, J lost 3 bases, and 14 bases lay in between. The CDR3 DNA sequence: TGTGCCAGCTCACCAGGAGGAGACCCAGACTACGAGCAGTACTTC. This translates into CASSPGGDPDYEQYF.

The CDR3 sequence: CASSLVAGNTGELFF. CDR3 nucleotides: TGCGCCAGCAGCTTGGTTGCGGGAAACACCGGGGAGCTGTTTTTT. The chain employs TRBV5-1 and TRBJ2-2; possibly TRBD2 for D (6 bases). The germline CDR1 and CDR2 sequences are SGHRS and YFSETQ. This CDR3 region has 15 residues. The germline V and J ends were trimmed by 0 bases and 2 bases, with 8 bases remaining between them.

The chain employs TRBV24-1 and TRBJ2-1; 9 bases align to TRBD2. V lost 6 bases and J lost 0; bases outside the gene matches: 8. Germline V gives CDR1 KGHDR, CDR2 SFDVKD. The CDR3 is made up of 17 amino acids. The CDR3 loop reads CATSSISGGPSYNEQFF. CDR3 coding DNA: TGTGCCACCAGTTCAATCAGCGGGGGGCCCTCCTACAATGAGCAGTTCTTC.

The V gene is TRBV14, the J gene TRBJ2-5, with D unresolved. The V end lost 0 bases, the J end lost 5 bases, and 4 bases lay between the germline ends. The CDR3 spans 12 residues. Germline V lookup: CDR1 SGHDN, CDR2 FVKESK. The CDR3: CASSQDQETQYF. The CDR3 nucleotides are TGTGCCAGCAGCCAAGATCAGGAGACCCAGTACTTC.

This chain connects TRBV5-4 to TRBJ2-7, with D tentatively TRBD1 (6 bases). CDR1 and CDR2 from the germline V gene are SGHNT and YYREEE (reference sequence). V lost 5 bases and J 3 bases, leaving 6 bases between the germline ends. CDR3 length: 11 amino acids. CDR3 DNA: TGTGCCAGCAGGGACAGCTACGAGCAGTACTTC. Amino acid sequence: CASRDSYEQYF.

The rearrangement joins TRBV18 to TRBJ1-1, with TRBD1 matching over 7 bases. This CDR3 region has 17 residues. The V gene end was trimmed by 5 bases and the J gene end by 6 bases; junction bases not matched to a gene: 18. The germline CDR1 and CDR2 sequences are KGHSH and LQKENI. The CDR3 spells CASSVGTGTADRAEAFF. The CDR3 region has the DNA TGTGCCAGCTCAGTCGGTACCGGGACAGCAGACCGTGCTGAAGCTTTCTTT.

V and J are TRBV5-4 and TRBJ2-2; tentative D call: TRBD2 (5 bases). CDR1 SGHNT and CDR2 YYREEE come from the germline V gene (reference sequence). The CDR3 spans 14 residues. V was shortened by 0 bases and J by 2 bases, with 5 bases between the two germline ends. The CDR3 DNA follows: TGTGCCAGCAGCTTGGCGGGAAACACCGGGGAGCTGTTTTTT. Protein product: CASSLAGNTGELFF.

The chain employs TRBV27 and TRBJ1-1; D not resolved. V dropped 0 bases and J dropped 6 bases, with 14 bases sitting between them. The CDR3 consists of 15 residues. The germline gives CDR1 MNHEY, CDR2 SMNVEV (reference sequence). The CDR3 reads CASSLSPVPSSEAFF. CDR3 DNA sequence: TGTGCCAGCAGTTTATCTCCGGTCCCTTCTTCTGAAGCTTTCTTT.

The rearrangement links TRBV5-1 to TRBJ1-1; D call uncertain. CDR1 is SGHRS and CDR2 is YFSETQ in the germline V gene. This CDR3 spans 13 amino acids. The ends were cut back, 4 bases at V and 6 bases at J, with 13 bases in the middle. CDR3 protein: CASSQTAAAEAFF. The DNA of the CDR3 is TGCGCCAGCAGCCAAACAGCTGCTGCTGAAGCTTTCTTT.

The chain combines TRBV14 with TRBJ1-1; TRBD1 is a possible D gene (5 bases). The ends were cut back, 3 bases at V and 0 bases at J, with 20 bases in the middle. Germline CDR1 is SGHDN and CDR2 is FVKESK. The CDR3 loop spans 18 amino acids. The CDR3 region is CASSHYTGLTTMNTEAFF. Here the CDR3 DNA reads TGTGCCAGCAGCCATTATACGGGACTCACCACCATGAACACTGAAGCTTTCTTT.

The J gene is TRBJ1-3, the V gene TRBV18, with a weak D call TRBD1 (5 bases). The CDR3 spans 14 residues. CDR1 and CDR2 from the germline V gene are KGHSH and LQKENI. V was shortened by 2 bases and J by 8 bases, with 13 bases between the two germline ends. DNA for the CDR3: TGTGCCAGCTCACCATCCGGCAGGGTAGACACCATATATTTT. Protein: CASSPSGRVDTIYF.

Here the CDR3 reads CAISETVTITEAFF. In DNA form, the CDR3 reads TGTGCCATCAGTGAGACAGTGACTATCACTGAAGCTTTCTTT. The chain recombines TRBV10-3 with TRBJ1-1; no clear D. Deletions cut 2 bases from V and 4 bases from J, with 11 bases between. The CDR3 is 14 amino acids. The germline V gene has CDR1 ENHRY and CDR2 SYGVKD.

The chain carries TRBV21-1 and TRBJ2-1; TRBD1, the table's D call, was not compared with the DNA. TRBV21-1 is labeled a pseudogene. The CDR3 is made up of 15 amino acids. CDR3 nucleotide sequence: TGTGCCAGCAGCAAGGGGCCGCCTATATACAATGAGCAGTTCTTC. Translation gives CASSKGPPIYNEQFF.

The CDR3 reads CASSEQGRSLKAEAFF. For the CDR3, the DNA is TGCGCCAGCAGCGAACAGGGTAGGAGCCTAAAGGCTGAAGCTTTCTTT. The chain couples TRBV5-1 to TRBJ1-1; D may be TRBD1 (6 bases). This CDR3 spans 16 amino acids. The germline CDR1 and CDR2 sequences are SGHRS and YFSETQ. Trimming pared 4 bases from V and 6 bases from J, leaving 22 bases between.

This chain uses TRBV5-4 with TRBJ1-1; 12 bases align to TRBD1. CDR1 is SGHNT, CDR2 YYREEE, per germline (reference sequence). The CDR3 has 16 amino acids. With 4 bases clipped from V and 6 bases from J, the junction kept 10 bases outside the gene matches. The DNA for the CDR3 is TGTGCCAGCAGCCCCGGGACAGGGGGCGAATGGGCTGAAGCTTTCTTT. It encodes CASSPGTGGEWAEAFF.

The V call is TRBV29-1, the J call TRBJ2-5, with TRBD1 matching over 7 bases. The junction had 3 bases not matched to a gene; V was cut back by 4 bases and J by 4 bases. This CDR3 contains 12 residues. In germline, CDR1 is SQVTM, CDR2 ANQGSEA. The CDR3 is CSVGDSGETQYF. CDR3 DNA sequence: TGCAGCGTTGGGGACAGTGGAGAGACCCAGTACTTC. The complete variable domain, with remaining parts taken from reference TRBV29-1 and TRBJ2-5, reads SAVISQKPSRDICQRGTSLTIQCQVDSQVTMMFWYRQQPGQSLTLIATANQGSEATYESGFVIDKFPISRPNLTFSTLTVSNMSPEDSSIYLCSVGDSGETQYFGPGTRLLVL.

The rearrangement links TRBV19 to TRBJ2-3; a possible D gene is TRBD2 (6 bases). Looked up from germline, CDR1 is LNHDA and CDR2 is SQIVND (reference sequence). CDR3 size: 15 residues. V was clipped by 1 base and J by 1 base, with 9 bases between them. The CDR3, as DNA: TGTGCCAGTAGTATAGGGGGACTGGGCACAGATACGCAGTATTTT. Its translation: CASSIGGLGTDTQYF. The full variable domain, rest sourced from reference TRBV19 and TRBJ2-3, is DGGITQSPKYLFRKEGQNVTLSCEQNLNHDAMYWYRQDPGQGLRLIYYSQIVNDFQKGDIAEGYSVSREKKESFPLTVTSAQKNPTAFYLCASSIGGLGTDTQYFGPGTRLTVL.

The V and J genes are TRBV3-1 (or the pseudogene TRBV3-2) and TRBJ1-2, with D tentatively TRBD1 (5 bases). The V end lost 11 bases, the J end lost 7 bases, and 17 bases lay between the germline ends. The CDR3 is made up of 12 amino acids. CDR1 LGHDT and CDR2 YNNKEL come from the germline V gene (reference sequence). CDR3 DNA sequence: TGTGCCTGCCAGAGTAGGGGACTTGGCTACACCTTC. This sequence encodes CACQSRGLGYTF.

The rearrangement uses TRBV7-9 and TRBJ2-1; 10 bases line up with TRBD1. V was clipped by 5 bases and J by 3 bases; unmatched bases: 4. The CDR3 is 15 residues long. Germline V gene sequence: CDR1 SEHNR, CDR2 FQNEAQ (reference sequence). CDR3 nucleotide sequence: TGTGCCAGCAGCACCCGGGACAGGGGCTACAATGAGCAGTTCTTC. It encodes CASSTRDRGYNEQFF.

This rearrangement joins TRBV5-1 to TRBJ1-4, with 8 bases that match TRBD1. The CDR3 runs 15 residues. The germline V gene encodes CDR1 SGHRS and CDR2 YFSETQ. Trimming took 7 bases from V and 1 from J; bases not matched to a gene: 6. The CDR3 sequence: CASGQGIITNEKLFF. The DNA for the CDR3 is TGCGCCAGCGGACAGGGAATTATAACTAATGAAAAACTGTTTTTT.

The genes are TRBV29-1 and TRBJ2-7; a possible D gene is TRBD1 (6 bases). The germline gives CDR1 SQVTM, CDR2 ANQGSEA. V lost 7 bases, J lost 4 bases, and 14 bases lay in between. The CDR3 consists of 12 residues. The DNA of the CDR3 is TGCAGCGCCTCCGGACAGAGTTACGAGCAGTACTTC. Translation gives CSASGQSYEQYF.

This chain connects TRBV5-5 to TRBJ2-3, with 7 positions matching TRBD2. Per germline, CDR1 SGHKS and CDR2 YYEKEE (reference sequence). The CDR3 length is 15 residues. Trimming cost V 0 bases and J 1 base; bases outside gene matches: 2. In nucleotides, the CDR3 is TGTGCCAGCAGCTTGGCTAGCGGTCGCACAGATACGCAGTATTTT. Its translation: CASSLASGRTDTQYF.

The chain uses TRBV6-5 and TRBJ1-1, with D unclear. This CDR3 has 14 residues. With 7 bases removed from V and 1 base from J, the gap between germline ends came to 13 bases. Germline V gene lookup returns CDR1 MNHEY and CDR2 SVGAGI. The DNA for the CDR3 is TGTGCCAGCACTGCGGGTGGGTGGAACACTGAAGCTTTCTTT. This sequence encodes CASTAGGWNTEAFF.

The CDR3 loop is CASSSRQGADSYNEQFF. CDR3 nucleotides: TGCGCCAGCAGCTCCCGACAGGGGGCGGACTCCTACAATGAGCAGTTCTTC. The V gene is TRBV4-3, the J gene TRBJ2-1; 10 positions match TRBD1. The CDR3 is 17 residues long. V dropped 5 bases and J dropped 0; count of bases not matched to a gene: 7. Germline V lookup: CDR1 LGHNA, CDR2 YSLEER.

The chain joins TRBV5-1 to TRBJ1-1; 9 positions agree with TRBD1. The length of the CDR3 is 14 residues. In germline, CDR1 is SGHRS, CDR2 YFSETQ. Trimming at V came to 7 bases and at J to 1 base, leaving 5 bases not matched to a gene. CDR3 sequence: CASGRDRENTEAFF. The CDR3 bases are TGCGCCAGCGGGCGGGACAGGGAGAACACTGAAGCTTTCTTT.

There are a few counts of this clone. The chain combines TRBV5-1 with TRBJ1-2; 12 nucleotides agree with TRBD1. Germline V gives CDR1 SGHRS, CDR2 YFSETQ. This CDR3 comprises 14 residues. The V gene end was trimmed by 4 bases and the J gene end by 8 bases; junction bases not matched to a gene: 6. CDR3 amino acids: CASSGDRGLNGYTF. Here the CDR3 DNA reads TGCGCCAGCAGCGGGGACAGGGGGCTAAACGGCTACACCTTC.

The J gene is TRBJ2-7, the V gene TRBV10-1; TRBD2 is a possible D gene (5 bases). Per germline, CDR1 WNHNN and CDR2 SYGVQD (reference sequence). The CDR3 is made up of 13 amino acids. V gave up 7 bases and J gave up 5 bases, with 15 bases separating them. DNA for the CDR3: TGCGCCAGCAACGCCTTAGCCGGGGACGAGCAGTACTTC. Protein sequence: CASNALAGDEQYF.

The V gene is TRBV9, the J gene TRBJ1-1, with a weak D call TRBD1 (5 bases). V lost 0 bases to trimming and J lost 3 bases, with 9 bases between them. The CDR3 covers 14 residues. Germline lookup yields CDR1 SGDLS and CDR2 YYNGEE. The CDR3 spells CASSVEAGYTEAFF. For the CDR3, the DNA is TGTGCCAGCAGCGTAGAGGCAGGGTACACTGAAGCTTTCTTT.